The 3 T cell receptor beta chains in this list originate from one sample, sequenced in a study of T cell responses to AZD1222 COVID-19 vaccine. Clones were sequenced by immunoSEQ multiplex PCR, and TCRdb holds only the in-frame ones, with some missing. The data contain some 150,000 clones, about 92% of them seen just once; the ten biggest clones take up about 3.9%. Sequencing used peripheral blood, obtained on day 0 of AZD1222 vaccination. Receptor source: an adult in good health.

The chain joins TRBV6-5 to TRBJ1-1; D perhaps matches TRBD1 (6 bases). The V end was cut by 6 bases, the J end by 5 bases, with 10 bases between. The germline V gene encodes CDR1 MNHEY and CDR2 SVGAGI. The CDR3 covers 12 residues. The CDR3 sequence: CASSTGPTEAFF. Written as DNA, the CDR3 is TGTGCCAGCAGCACAGGGCCGACTGAAGCTTTCTTT.

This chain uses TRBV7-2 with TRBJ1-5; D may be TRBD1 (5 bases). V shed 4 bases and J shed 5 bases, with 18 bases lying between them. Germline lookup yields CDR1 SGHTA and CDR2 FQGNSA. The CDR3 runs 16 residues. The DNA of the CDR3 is TGTGCCAGCAGCTCGGGGGTCGGGAGGGGTCATCAGCCCCAGCATTTT. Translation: CASSSGVGRGHQPQHF. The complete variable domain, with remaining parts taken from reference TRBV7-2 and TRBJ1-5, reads GAGVSQSPSNKVTEKGKDVELRCDPISGHTALYWYRQSLGQGLEFLIYFQGNSAPDKSGLPSDRFSAERTGGSVSTLTIQRTQQEDSAVYLCASSSGVGRGHQPQHFGDGTRLSIL.

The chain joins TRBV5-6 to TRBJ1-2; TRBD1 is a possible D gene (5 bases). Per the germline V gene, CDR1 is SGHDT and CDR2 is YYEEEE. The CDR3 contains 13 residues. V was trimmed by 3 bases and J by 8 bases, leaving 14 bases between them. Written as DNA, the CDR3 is TGTGCCAGCAGCTGGTCGGGGACGCCGGGCTACACCTTC. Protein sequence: CASSWSGTPGYTF.